Presented here are 21 T cell receptor beta chains from one specimen sequenced in a study of blood T cells in healthy people across ages. For the second PCR, which ran for roughly 7 to 11 cycles, a sample-barcoded 5' primer and a J-beta primer mix were used. In TCRdb, the 5' RACE reads were re-called with MiXCR into one record per CDR3 protein. The sample includes more than 1,400,000 distinct CDR3 sequences, around 42% of them seen just once. Sequenced: blood. Receptors originate from a young woman in good health.

Notes on this clonotype: One junction end disagrees with the germline gene, perhaps due to a read error. This rearrangement joins TRBV4-2 to TRBJ2-7; D gene ambiguous. Germline CDR1 is LGHNA and CDR2 is YNFKEQ. The CDR3 contains 11 residues. CDR3 in DNA: TGTGCCGGCAGCCGGGCGGCTGAGCAGTACTTC. This encodes CAGSRAAEQYF.

Concerning this clonotype itself: A read error may account for a junction end that differs from germline. This chain joins TRBV14 and TRBJ1-6; 8 bases match TRBD1. The CDR3 runs to 18 residues. In germline, CDR1 is SGHDN, CDR2 FVKESK. The CDR3 nucleotides are TGTGTCAGCAGCCATGCCCCGAGCCGACAGGGGTATGATTCACCCCTCCACTTT. Translating gives CVSSHAPSRQGYDSPLHF.

The V gene is TRBV11-2, the J gene TRBJ2-7, with 12 bases identical to TRBD2. This CDR3 is built from 14 residues. The germline V gene encodes CDR1 SGHAT and CDR2 FQNNGV. V shed 5 bases and J 5 bases; nucleotides not matched to a gene: 4. The CDR3 spells CASSLTSGGHEQYF. The CDR3 DNA sequence: TGTGCCAGCAGCCTGACTAGCGGGGGCCACGAGCAGTACTTC. Together with reference TRBV11-2 and TRBJ2-7, the CDR3 gives the full variable domain: EAGVAQSPRYKIIEKRQSVAFWCNPISGHATLYWYQQILGQGPKLLIQFQNNGVVDDSQLPKDRFSAERLKGVDSTLKIQPAKLEDSAVYLCASSLTSGGHEQYFGPGTRLTVT.

This clonotype was picked up many times. The chain joins TRBV29-1 to TRBJ2-7, with D unclear. Per germline, CDR1 SQVTM and CDR2 ANQGSEA. The CDR3 consists of 13 residues. With 6 bases removed from V and 0 bases from J, the gap between germline ends came to 12 bases. As DNA, the CDR3 is TGCAGCGTAAGGACGGTAATCTCCTACGAGCAGTACTTC. Protein: CSVRTVISYEQYF.

A word on this clonotype: Being one base from a much bigger clone, this may be a read error. The chain joins TRBV15 to TRBJ2-7; no reliable D call. The CDR3 length is 16 residues. Per germline, CDR1 LNHNV and CDR2 YYDKDF (reference sequence). V lost 8 bases and J 3 bases, leaving 23 bases between the germline ends. The CDR3 region is CATCTAVLTDYYEQYF. In DNA, the CDR3 is TGTGCCACCTGCACGGCTGTTCTTACAGATTACTACGAGCAGTACTTC.

V usage is TRBV9 and J usage is TRBJ1-6, with 9 bases aligning to TRBD1. This CDR3 has 17 amino acids. Germline trimming cut 0 bases from V and 10 bases from J; bases unmatched to any gene: 11. CDR1 is SGDLS, CDR2 YYNGEE, per germline. CDR3 nucleotide sequence: TGTGCCAGCAGCGTAGAACAGGGGGCAAGGGAAGGATCACCCCTCCACTTT. This codes for CASSVEQGAREGSPLHF.

As regards this clonotype: The junction departs from germline at one end; a sequencing error may be responsible. The chain joins TRBV5-1 to TRBJ2-4; D is undetermined. The tail of the sequence fits TRBJ2-7 better, so the J call may be wrong. The CDR3 covers 13 residues. Germline lookup yields CDR1 SGHRS and CDR2 YFSETQ. The CDR3 bases are TGCGTCAGCACCGCAGAGTTCTCCTGCGAGCAGTACTTC. It specifies CVSTAEFSCEQYF.

The chain joins TRBV10-3 to TRBJ2-7, with 7 bases identical to TRBD1. Per the germline V gene, CDR1 is ENHRY and CDR2 is SYGVKD. The V and J ends lost 5 bases and 1 base, in that order; junction bases with no gene match: 8. The CDR3 contains 15 residues. CDR3 sequence reads: CAISNRQGTSYEQYF. For the CDR3, the DNA is TGTGCCATCAGTAACCGACAGGGAACATCCTACGAGCAGTACTTC.

This clonotype was found a few times. The V and J genes are TRBV6-1 and TRBJ2-1, with TRBD2 matching over 10 bases. CDR3 length: 18 amino acids. Germline V gene sequence: CDR1 MNHNS, CDR2 SASEGT. Germline trimming cut 6 bases from V and 0 bases from J; bases unmatched to any gene: 11. The CDR3, as DNA: TGTGCCAGCAGCCGACCACGGACTAGCGGAAGCTCCTACAATGAGCAGTTCTTC. Translation: CASSRPRTSGSSYNEQFF.

The J gene is TRBJ2-1, the V gene TRBV7-8; 10 bases line up with TRBD1. The trim removed 5 bases at V and 1 base at J, leaving 11 bases unmatched. The CDR3 spans 18 residues. CDR1 and CDR2 (germline): SGHVS, FQNEAQ. CDR3: CASSMDRGDTASYNEQFF. Written as DNA, the CDR3 is TGTGCCAGCAGCATGGACAGGGGGGATACAGCGTCCTACAATGAGCAGTTCTTC.

The chain recombines TRBV5-8 with TRBJ1-6, with D unresolved. The CDR3 totals 15 residues. V lost 0 bases, J lost 9 bases, and 13 bases lay in between. CDR1 SGHTS and CDR2 YDEGEE come from the germline V gene. The DNA of the CDR3 is TGTGCCAGCAGCTTGGTTTGGGAGGTGGGTTCACCCCTCCACTTT. Translated, it gives CASSLVWEVGSPLHF.

CDR3 region: CASRIQGAGETQFF. The CDR3, as DNA: TGTGCCAGCAGAATACAGGGGGCGGGAGAGACCCAGTTCTTC. This chain links TRBV6-1 with TRBJ2-1; 9 nucleotides agree with TRBD1. Germline loops: CDR1 MNHNS, CDR2 SASEGT. CDR3 size: 14 residues. The junction had 13 bases not matched to a gene; V was cut back by 6 bases and J by 13 bases.

The sample holds a few counts of this clonotype. V is TRBV5-1 and J is TRBJ1-6, with 7 bases fitting TRBD1. There are 16 residues in the CDR3. CDR1 and CDR2 (germline): SGHRS, YFSETQ. V lost 0 bases to trimming and J lost 9 bases; unmatched junction nucleotides: 9. CDR3 sequence (DNA): TGCGCCAGCAGCTTGGGGCAGGGGGAAGAGGCTTCACCCCTCCACTTT. Protein sequence: CASSLGQGEEASPLHF.

The chain employs TRBV27 and TRBJ2-1; D is uncertain. Trimming pared 4 bases from V and 8 bases from J, leaving 9 bases between. CDR1 is MNHEY and CDR2 is SMNVEV in the germline V gene (reference sequence). The CDR3 covers 12 residues. For the CDR3, the DNA is TGTGCCAGCAGTTACCCCGGAGATGAGCAGTTCTTC. Amino acid sequence: CASSYPGDEQFF.

The chain links TRBV28 to TRBJ2-3; the match to TRBD2 covers 9 bases. Germline CDR1 and CDR2: MDHEN and SYDVKM. The CDR3 is 16 residues long. Unmatched junction bases numbered 14, after V lost 7 bases and J lost 6 bases. In nucleotides, the CDR3 is TGTGCCAGCACCGCCCGGGAGCTAGCGGGGACTGATACGCAGTATTTT. It is translated as CASTARELAGTDTQYF.

This clonotype appeared a few times. The rearrangement links TRBV14 to TRBJ2-4; the D gene is possibly TRBD1 (5 bases). TRBJ2-7 matches the DNA end more closely, so the J call is doubtful. The germline V gene has CDR1 SGHDN and CDR2 FVKESK. The CDR3 sequence is 12 residues long. The CDR3 region has the DNA TGTGCCAGTACCGACAGTCCCTACGAGCAGTACTTC. This sequence encodes CASTDSPYEQYF.

The V gene is TRBV7-2, the J gene TRBJ1-1; unclear D gene. Germline values: CDR1 SGHTA, CDR2 FQGNSA. V shed 5 bases and J shed 1 base, with 11 bases lying between them. The CDR3 sequence is 14 residues long. CDR3 DNA: TGTGCCAGCAGCGTCGCAAGGGCGAACACTGAAGCTTTCTTT. Its protein product is CASSVARANTEAFF.

Here the CDR3 DNA reads TGCAGTGATAGTCTGTCGGACAGCCCGATCCAAGAGACCCAGTACTTC. This translates into CSDSLSDSPIQETQYF. The chain is built from TRBV20-1 and TRBJ2-5, with D perhaps TRBD1 (6 bases). The V gene's germline CDR1 is DFQATT and CDR2 SNEGSKA (reference sequence). This CDR3 spans 16 amino acids. Trimming cost V 7 bases and J 1 base, with 22 bases left between them.

This rearrangement joins TRBV29-1 to TRBJ1-1, with TRBD1 identical over 8 bases. With V trimmed by 5 bases and J by 4 bases, 3 bases remained unmatched. CDR3 size: 12 residues. Germline values: CDR1 SQVTM, CDR2 ANQGSEA. Here the CDR3 DNA reads TGCAGCGTTAATACAGGGGGCACTGAAGCTTTCTTT. Translation gives CSVNTGGTEAFF.

V usage is TRBV2 and J usage is TRBJ2-5, with D tentatively TRBD2 (7 bases). The J call may be in error: the DNA end matches TRBJ2-7 better. The CDR3 spans 15 residues. In germline, CDR1 is SNHLY, CDR2 FYNNEI. The DNA for the CDR3 is TGTGCCAGCAGTGTACAACATCGGGGGGCTGTCGAGCAGTACTTC. Translating it yields CASSVQHRGAVEQYF.

The rearrangement links TRBV6-5 to TRBJ2-5; D gene unclear. The end of the DNA fits TRBJ2-7 better, so the J call may be wrong. Germline CDR1 is MNHEY and CDR2 is SVGAGI. CDR3 length: 12 amino acids. The DNA of the CDR3 is TGTGCCAGCAGTTACTCTGGCGTCGAGCAGTACTTC. It is translated as CASSYSGVEQYF.